This T cell receptor beta chain was observed in a study of OX40 agonist ivuxolimab in advanced cancers. About the study: Patients were roughly 87% male with ages roughly 20 to 90, mean approximately 58.

Notes on the study in general: The study found that CD8+ T cells averaged more expanded clones than CD4+. Both CD4+ and CD8+ T cell populations in blood had undergone clonal expansion by week 6 at 0.1 to 3.0 mg/kg.

Sequenced by immunoSEQ multiplex PCR; TCRdb stores in-frame clones only, minus some. The sample records more than 70,000 clones, roughly nine tenths being singletons. A remark on this clone: Its antigen is as yet unknown.

The sample was CD4+ or CD8+ T cells sorted from blood, taken in a trial of the OX40 agonist ivuxolimab. The receptor was derived from an adult with an advanced solid tumor such as melanoma, head and neck, liver or kidney cancer.

The DNA for the CDR3 is TGTGCCATCAGTGGTCGGGGGGAAGAGACCCAGTACTTC. Its translation: CAISGRGEETQYF. V usage is TRBV10-3 and J usage is TRBJ2-5; 7 nucleotides match TRBD2. The CDR3 consists of 13 residues. V lost 4 bases to trimming and J lost 3 bases; unmatched junction nucleotides: 2. The germline V gene encodes CDR1 ENHRY and CDR2 SYGVKD.